This is a list of T cell receptor beta chains from one sample in a study of OX40 agonist ivuxolimab in advanced cancers. TCRdb's table, derived via immunoSEQ multiplex PCR, lists solely in-frame clones and lacks some. The sample has roughly 41,000 clones, about 85% seen once. The sample here was CD4+ or CD8+ T cells sorted from blood, taken in a trial of the OX40 agonist ivuxolimab. The receptors here all came from an adult with an advanced solid tumor such as melanoma, head and neck, liver or kidney cancer. CDR3s include the opening cysteine and the closing phenylalanine or tryptophan. D genes are given only for firm matches. Clone size is not always given. Where it is, it says once, few, many or a class for expanded clones.

D gene,J gene,V gene,clone size,CDR3 protein,CDR3 DNA
-,TRBJ2-7,TRBV7-9,-,CASSLASQDEQYF,TGTGCCAGCAGCTTAGCGTCCCAGGACGAGCAGTACTTC
-,TRBJ2-5,TRBV5-8,-,CASSTGTYQETQYF,TGTGCCAGCAGCACCGGGACCTACCAAGAGACCCAGTACTTC
TRBD1,TRBJ1-2,TRBV5-1,once,CASSLIQGEQEEDGYTF,TGCGCCAGCAGCTTGATACAGGGGGAGCAAGAGGAGGATGGCTACACCTTC
-,TRBJ1-5,TRBV6-1,-,CASSPMGSQPQHF,TGTGCCAGCAGTCCCATGGGCAGTCAGCCCCAGCATTTT
TRBD1,TRBJ1-5,TRBV30,-,CAADRGSNQPQHF,TGTGCCGCGGACAGGGGTAGCAATCAGCCCCAGCATTTT
TRBD2,TRBJ2-3,TRBV11-2,-,CASSQALAGVVDTQYF,TGTGCCAGCAGCCAGGCACTAGCGGGGGTTGTAGATACGCAGTATTTT
TRBD2,TRBJ2-2,TRBV19,once,CASSSAGGPTGELFF,TGTGCCAGTAGTAGCGCGGGGGGGCCCACCGGGGAGCTGTTTTTT
TRBD1,TRBJ1-2,TRBV7-2,-,CASSPSGTAYGYTF,TGTGCCAGCAGCCCGAGCGGGACAGCCTATGGCTACACCTTC
TRBD2,TRBJ2-3,TRBV25-1,-,CASSAGGLDTQYF,TGTGCCAGCAGTGCGGGGGGGCTCGATACGCAGTATTTT
-,TRBJ2-3,TRBV9,-,CASSVGVGSTDTQYF,TGTGCCAGCAGCGTAGGTGTGGGAAGCACAGATACGCAGTATTTT
-,TRBJ2-2,TRBV7-9,-,CASSLYLAENTGELFF,TGTGCCAGCAGCTTATACCTGGCGGAGAACACCGGGGAGCTGTTTTTT
-,TRBJ1-2,TRBV21-1,few,CASSPPGQGLGGYTF,TGTGCCAGCAGCCCACCGGGACAGGGGTTAGGTGGCTACACCTTC
-,TRBJ1-2,TRBV9,-,CASSVAESGRGYGYTF,TGTGCCAGCAGCGTGGCTGAGAGTGGGAGGGGGTATGGCTACACCTTC
-,TRBJ2-7,TRBV29-1,-,CSATVQGLYEQYF,TGCAGCGCCACGGTACAGGGCCTCTACGAGCAGTACTTC
-,TRBJ2-1,TRBV7-2,-,CASSPPGIQDEQFF,TGTGCCAGCAGCCCACCGGGGATTCAGGATGAGCAGTTCTTC
-,TRBJ1-1,TRBV9,-,CASSPRDNVQNTEAFF,TGTGCCAGCAGCCCACGGGACAATGTACAAAACACTGAAGCTTTCTTT
TRBD2,TRBJ2-7,TRBV2,-,CASCPQLGLVSYEQYF,TGTGCCAGCTGTCCGCAGCTCGGACTAGTGTCCTACGAGCAGTACTTC
TRBD1,TRBJ2-6,TRBV14,-,CASSPSVGPGQSFVSWANVLTF,TGTGCCAGCAGCCCAAGTGTGGGACCGGGACAGTCATTTGTATCCTGGGCCAACGTCCTGACTTTC
-,TRBJ1-5,TRBV4-3,-,CASSQDLNQPQHF,TGCGCCAGCAGCCAAGATCTTAATCAGCCCCAGCATTTT
TRBD2,TRBJ2-2,TRBV10-3,-,CAISEVAGGTGELFF,TGTGCCATCAGTGAGGTAGCGGGGGGCACCGGGGAGCTGTTTTTT
TRBD1,TRBJ1-1,TRBV7-9,-,CASSQDPGTVNTEAFF,TGTGCCAGCAGCCAAGACCCCGGGACAGTTAACACTGAAGCTTTCTTT
-,TRBJ2-7,TRBV14,-,CASSKGLVEQYF,TGTGCCAGCAGCAAGGGGTTGGTCGAGCAGTACTTC